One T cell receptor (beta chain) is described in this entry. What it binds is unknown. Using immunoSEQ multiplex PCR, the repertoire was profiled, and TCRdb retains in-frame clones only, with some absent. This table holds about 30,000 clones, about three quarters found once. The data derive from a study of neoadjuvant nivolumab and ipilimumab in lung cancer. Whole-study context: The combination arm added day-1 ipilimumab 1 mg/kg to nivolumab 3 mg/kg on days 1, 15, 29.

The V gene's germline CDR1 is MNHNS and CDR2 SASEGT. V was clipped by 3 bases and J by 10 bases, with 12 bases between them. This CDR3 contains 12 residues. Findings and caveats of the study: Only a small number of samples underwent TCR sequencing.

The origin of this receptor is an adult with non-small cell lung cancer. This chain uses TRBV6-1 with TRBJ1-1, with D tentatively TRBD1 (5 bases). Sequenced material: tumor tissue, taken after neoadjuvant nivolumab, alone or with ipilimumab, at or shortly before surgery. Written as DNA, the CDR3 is TGTGCCAGCAGTGACCCTCTCCAGGGAGCTTTCTTT. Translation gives CASSDPLQGAFF.